This T cell receptor (beta chain) came from a study of vaccination and CD4 T cells after COVID-19. About the study: In the convalescent cohort, there were six males and four females, two of them Hispanic. The study collected post-vaccine samples a median roughly 75 days after dose two, with a range of 14 to 241.

The assay that was used to sequence DNA from cultured CD4+ T cells was the Oncomine TCR Beta short-read assay. TCRdb fed the PCR reads into MiXCR, producing one record per CDR3 protein. The table records approximately 15,000 distinct CDR3 sequences, less than 70% of them present only once. This clonotype has just a few counts. Antigen: not known. Treatment defined: roughly ten-day PBMC culture with coronavirus spike peptide pools or control peptides (ViraFEST assay). Wells that each held approximately 2.1 million PBMCs were cultured with 9.5 to 10 IU/ml IL-2 and approximately 10 ug/ml peptide pools. The sequenced sample was CD4+ T cells from blood, cultured in vitro, obtained before SARS-CoV-2 vaccination. The receptor comes from a human donor who had recovered from COVID-19.

The CDR3 bases are TGCAGTGCTAGAGATGTATGGAGAAACACCGGGGAGCTGTTTTTT. This encodes CSARDVWRNTGELFF. The chain is built from TRBV20-1 and TRBJ2-2; no reliable D call. From germline, CDR1 is DFQATT and CDR2 SNEGSKA (reference sequence). Trimming left V 0 bases short and J 2 bases short, with 10 bases between. The CDR3 consists of 15 residues.